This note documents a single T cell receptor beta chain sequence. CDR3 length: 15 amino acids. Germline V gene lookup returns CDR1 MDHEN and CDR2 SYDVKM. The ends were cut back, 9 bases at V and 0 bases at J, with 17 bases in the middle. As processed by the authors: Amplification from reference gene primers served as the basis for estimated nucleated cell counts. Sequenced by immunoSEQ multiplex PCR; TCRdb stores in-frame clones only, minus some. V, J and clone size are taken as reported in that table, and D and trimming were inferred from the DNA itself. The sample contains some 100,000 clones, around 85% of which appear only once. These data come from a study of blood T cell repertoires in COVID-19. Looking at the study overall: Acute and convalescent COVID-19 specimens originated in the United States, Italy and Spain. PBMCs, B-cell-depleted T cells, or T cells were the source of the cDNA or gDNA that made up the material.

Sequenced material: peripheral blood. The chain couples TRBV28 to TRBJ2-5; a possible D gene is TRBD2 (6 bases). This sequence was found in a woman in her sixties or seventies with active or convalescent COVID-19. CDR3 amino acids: CASSGGGWDQETQYF. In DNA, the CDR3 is TGTGCCAGTTCTGGGGGAGGTTGGGACCAAGAGACCCAGTACTTC.